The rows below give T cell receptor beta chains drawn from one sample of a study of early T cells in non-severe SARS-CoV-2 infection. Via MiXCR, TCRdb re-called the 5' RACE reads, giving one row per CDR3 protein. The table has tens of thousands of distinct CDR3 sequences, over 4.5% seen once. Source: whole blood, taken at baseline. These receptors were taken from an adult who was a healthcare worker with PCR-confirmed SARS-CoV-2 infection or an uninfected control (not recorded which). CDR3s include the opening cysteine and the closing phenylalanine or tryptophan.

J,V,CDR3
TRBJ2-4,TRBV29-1,CSVEGNKNIQYF
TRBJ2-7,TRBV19,CASGQGASYEQYF
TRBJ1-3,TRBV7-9,CASSLTGKWIGNTIYF
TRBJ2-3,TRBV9,CASSVVGTGIQATQYF
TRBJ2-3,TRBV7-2,CASSSERGVRSQYF
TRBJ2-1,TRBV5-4,CASSLPPPLDNEQFF
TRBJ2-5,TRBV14,CASSQDLVQETQYF
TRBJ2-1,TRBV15,CATSREAGENEQFF
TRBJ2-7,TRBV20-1,CSARDEGFRYEQYF
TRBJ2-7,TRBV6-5,CASSETSGGAYEQYF
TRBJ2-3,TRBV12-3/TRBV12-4,CASSLAPGAMGTDTQYF
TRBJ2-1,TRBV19,CASSIDGRIYNEQFF
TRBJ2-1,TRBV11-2,CASSSHLGDEQFF
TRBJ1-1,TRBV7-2,CASSLFGGEWTEAFF
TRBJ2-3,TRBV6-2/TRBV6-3,CASLGTSGLSTDTQYF
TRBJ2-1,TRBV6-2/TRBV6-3,CASSYWSYNEQFF
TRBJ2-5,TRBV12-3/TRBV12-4,CASSPPLLLAGGEETQYF
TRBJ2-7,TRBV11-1,CASSSDRGHEQYF
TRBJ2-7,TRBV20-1,CSARDPLTGHLEQYF
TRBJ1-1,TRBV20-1,CSATDRATEAFF
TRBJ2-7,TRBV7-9,CASSWPGQSYEQYF
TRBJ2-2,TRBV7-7,CASSLGQNTGELFF
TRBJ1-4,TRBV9,CASSAGNRDEKLFF
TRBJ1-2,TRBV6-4,CASRQGPDGYGYTF
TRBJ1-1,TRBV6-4,CASSGQGSTNTEAFF
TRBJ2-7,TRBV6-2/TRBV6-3,CASSLLQLTEQYF
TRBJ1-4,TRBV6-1,CASSKEDSFRATNEKLFF
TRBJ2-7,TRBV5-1,CASSLGDSPEQYF
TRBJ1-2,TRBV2,CASSEAWRNYGYTF
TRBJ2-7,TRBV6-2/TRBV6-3,CASRTGTGEQYF
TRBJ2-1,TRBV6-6,CASSYRGNEQFF
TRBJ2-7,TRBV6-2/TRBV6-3,CASSPYSYEQYF
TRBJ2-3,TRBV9,CASSGTSGGDTDTQYF
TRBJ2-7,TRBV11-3,CASSRTSGGSYEQYF
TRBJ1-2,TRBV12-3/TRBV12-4,CASSLIRQRYGYTF
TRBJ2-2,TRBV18,CASSPDLNTGELFF
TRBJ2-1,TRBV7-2,CASSLNEGEQFF
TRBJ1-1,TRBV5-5,CASSPPGDNTEAFF
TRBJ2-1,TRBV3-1,CASSQDIVSYNEQFF
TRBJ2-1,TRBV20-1,CSARDRLAGINNEQFF
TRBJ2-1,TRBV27,CASSLSSQGAGEQFF
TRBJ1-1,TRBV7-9,CASADTGNTEAFF
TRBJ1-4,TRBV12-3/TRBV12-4,CASSSGEAEKLFF
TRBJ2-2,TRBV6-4,CASSEGDTGELFF
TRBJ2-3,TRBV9,CASSEKLAASDTQYF
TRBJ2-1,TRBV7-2,CASRGYNEQFF
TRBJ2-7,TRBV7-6,CASSLGPGAEQYF
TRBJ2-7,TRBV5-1,CASSPTSGRVDEQYF